The 32 T cell receptor beta chains listed next were all sequenced from one sample in a study of identical twins (dated by TCRdb to the mid-2010s). Library creation used 5' RACE. The instrument given in TCRdb is Illumina HiSeq 2000. TCRdb reanalyzed the raw reads on its own, using fastp at Q25 for trimming and MiXCR for clone calling, and kept in-frame beta chains. CDR3 protein sequences are deduplicated, and each keeps its most common genes and DNA. For this sample there are 400,000 to 650,000 distinct CDR3 sequences; less than 25% appear just once. The ten largest clones represent roughly 0.91% of the sample. These data also featured in a second study, about T cells expressing NK-cell markers.

The sample taken for sequencing was CD4+ T cells sorted from blood. The receptor set was obtained from a woman aged 18-29 years in good health.

J is TRBJ2-3 and V is TRBV7-6; 10 bases line up with TRBD2. The CDR3 is 18 residues long. Germline lookup yields CDR1 SGHVS and CDR2 FNYEAQ. Trimming removed 3 bases from V and 2 bases from J; junction bases left unmatched: 11. The CDR3 is CASSFPRTSGMSTDTQYF. The CDR3 coding sequence is TGTGCCAGCAGCTTCCCCCGGACTAGCGGAATGTCCACAGATACGCAGTATTTT.

This clonotype showed up just a few times. This chain connects TRBV5-1 to TRBJ1-1, with a tentative D call TRBD1 (5 bases). CDR1 is SGHRS and CDR2 is YFSETQ in the germline V gene. V shed 0 bases and J shed 5 bases, with 11 bases lying between them. The length of the CDR3 is 14 residues. The CDR3 region is CASSLAQVTTEAFF. The CDR3 DNA reads as TGCGCCAGCAGCTTGGCACAGGTAACGACTGAAGCTTTCTTT.

This chain links TRBV7-3 with TRBJ2-1, with 13 bases that match TRBD2. Per the germline V gene, CDR1 is SGHTA and CDR2 is FQGTGA. The CDR3 runs 15 residues. Germline trimming cut 0 bases from V and 13 bases from J; bases unmatched to any gene: 6. CDR3 bases: TGTGCCAGCAGCTTAACGGCAGGACTAGCGGGGGTTCAGTTCTTC. Residues: CASSLTAGLAGVQFF.

There are a few counts of this clonotype. The rearrangement uses TRBV6-5 and TRBJ1-1, with D maybe TRBD1 (5 bases). The ends were cut back, 4 bases at V and 2 bases at J, with 14 bases in the middle. The CDR3 contains 15 residues. Looked up from germline, CDR1 is MNHEY and CDR2 is SVGAGI. The CDR3 DNA follows: TGTGCCAGCAGTTTAACCGGGACGCAAAACACTGAAGCTTTCTTT. Its translation is CASSLTGTQNTEAFF.

The chain recombines TRBV7-8 with TRBJ2-3; D is uncertain. Germline CDR1 is SGHVS and CDR2 is FQNEAQ. Trimming cost V 5 bases and J 5 bases, with 14 bases left between them. This CDR3 is built from 14 residues. The CDR3: CASSPRPLGDTQYF. CDR3 nucleotide sequence: TGTGCCAGCAGCCCGAGACCCTTAGGAGATACGCAGTATTTT.

The chain is built from TRBV10-3 and TRBJ2-1; 10 bases are shared with TRBD2. CDR3 size: 16 residues. Germline CDR1 is ENHRY and CDR2 is SYGVKD. Trimming removed 7 bases from V and 6 bases from J; junction bases left unmatched: 12. The CDR3 reads CAIMGPASGRGNEQFF. DNA of the CDR3: TGTGCCATCATGGGGCCGGCGAGCGGGAGGGGCAATGAGCAGTTCTTC.

This clonotype was seen a handful of times. V gene TRBV5-1 combines with J gene TRBJ1-2, with TRBD1 as a possible D gene (6 bases). With 3 bases removed from V and 3 bases from J, the gap between germline ends came to 9 bases. The CDR3 runs to 13 residues. Per germline, CDR1 SGHRS and CDR2 YFSETQ. CDR3 sequence (DNA): TGCGCCAGCAGCTGGAACAGGGACTATGGCTACACCTTC. Residues: CASSWNRDYGYTF.

This clonotype was seen only a few times. This chain joins TRBV12-3 or TRBV12-4 and TRBJ2-1, with D tentatively TRBD1 (6 bases). The CDR3 sequence is 16 residues long. V lost 6 bases and J 8 bases, leaving 23 bases between the germline ends. CDR3 protein: CASRVSTGRFIDEQFF. The CDR3 DNA sequence: TGTGCCAGCAGGGTATCGACAGGTCGGTTCATCGATGAGCAGTTCTTC.

This clonotype appeared a few times. The V gene is TRBV6-5, the J gene TRBJ1-1; no reliable D call. The CDR3 runs to 13 residues. Trimming removed 0 bases from V and 5 bases from J, with 7 bases in between. Germline V CDR1 and CDR2: MNHEY, SVGAGI. DNA for the CDR3: TGTGCCAGCAGTTACTCAGGGAGTACTGAAGCTTTCTTT. This codes for CASSYSGSTEAFF.

The V and J genes are TRBV12-3 or TRBV12-4 and TRBJ2-4, with 10 bases fitting TRBD2. The CDR3 is made up of 18 amino acids. With 3 bases clipped from V and 1 base from J, the junction kept 9 bases outside the gene matches. The CDR3 DNA sequence: TGTGCCAGCAGTTTGGGCAGCGGGAGGGCTTGGGCCAAAAACATTCAGTACTTC. Residues: CASSLGSGRAWAKNIQYF.

This sequence joins TRBV7-9 and TRBJ1-4; no definite D call. This CDR3 has 14 amino acids. Trimming took 3 bases from V and 0 from J, leaving 5 bases between them. Germline V gene sequence: CDR1 SEHNR, CDR2 FQNEAQ (reference sequence). CDR3 bases: TGTGCCAGCAGCTTTGATACAACTAATGAAAAACTGTTTTTT. Amino acid sequence: CASSFDTTNEKLFF.

The chain is built from TRBV12-3 or TRBV12-4 and TRBJ1-3; D not resolved. The length of the CDR3 is 13 residues. V shed 4 bases and J shed 0 bases, with 4 bases lying between them. CDR3 sequence (DNA): TGTGCCAGCAGTTCGGACTCTGGAAACACCATATATTTT. Translation gives CASSSDSGNTIYF.

The chain uses TRBV6-1 and TRBJ2-3, with D possibly TRBD1 on 6 matching bases. V lost 6 bases and J 4 bases, leaving 17 bases between the germline ends. Germline V gene sequence: CDR1 MNHNS, CDR2 SASEGT. This CDR3 contains 15 residues. Here the CDR3 reads CASSREGVSADTQYF. The CDR3 DNA is TGTGCCAGCAGCCGCGAGGGGGTAAGCGCAGATACGCAGTATTTT.

J is TRBJ2-7 and V is TRBV20-1, with D possibly matching TRBD1 (5 bases). This CDR3 is built from 12 residues. Germline V lookup: CDR1 DFQATT, CDR2 SNEGSKA (reference sequence). V was shortened by 4 bases and J by 3 bases, with 10 bases between the two germline ends. The CDR3 DNA reads TGCAGTGCTAAACACAGGAACTACGAGCAGTACTTC. Translated: CSAKHRNYEQYF.

This clonotype has just a few counts. The chain links TRBV12-3 or TRBV12-4 to TRBJ1-3; TRBD1 matches at 9 bases. The CDR3 spans 15 residues. After removal of 4 bases from V and 0 bases from J, the junction contained 1 base not matched to a gene. The CDR3 spells CASSWGQGSGNTIYF. The CDR3 nucleotides are TGTGCCAGCAGTTGGGGACAGGGCTCTGGAAACACCATATATTTT.

This clonotype has more than one count but fewer than ten. The chain is built from TRBV7-9 and TRBJ2-1; TRBD2 matches 7 bases. The CDR3 sequence is 16 residues long. CDR1 is SEHNR, CDR2 FQNEAQ, per germline (reference sequence). Germline trimming cut 1 base from V and 2 bases from J; bases unmatched to any gene: 5. The CDR3 here is CASSLGGGSPYNEQFF. The CDR3 DNA reads TGTGCCAGCAGCTTAGGGGGCGGGAGCCCCTACAATGAGCAGTTCTTC.

This clonotype was observed many times. The CDR3 nucleotides read TGCAGTGCTTTCTCTCGGCAAGAGACCCAGTACTTC. Translated, it gives CSAFSRQETQYF. The V call is TRBV20-1, the J call TRBJ2-5; D ambiguous. V lost 5 bases and J 2 bases, leaving 9 bases between the germline ends. CDR3 length: 12 residues. The germline V gene has CDR1 DFQATT and CDR2 SNEGSKA (reference sequence).

This chain uses TRBV19 with TRBJ1-1; no clear D gene. The CDR3 is 14 amino acids. Trimming took 7 bases from V and 0 from J, leaving 12 bases between them. Germline V gene lookup returns CDR1 LNHDA and CDR2 SQIVND (reference sequence). Here the CDR3 reads CASNRGVMNTEAFF. CDR3 bases: TGTGCCAGTAATCGGGGAGTCATGAACACTGAAGCTTTCTTT.

The gene calls are TRBV20-1 and TRBJ1-2; D gene uncertain. Deletions cut 5 bases from V and 1 base from J, with 8 bases between. Germline loops: CDR1 DFQATT, CDR2 SNEGSKA (reference sequence). This CDR3 has 12 residues. The CDR3 spells CSAAGFNYGYTF. CDR3 sequence (DNA): TGCAGTGCTGCCGGCTTTAACTATGGCTACACCTTC.

The chain employs TRBV7-9 and TRBJ2-5, with 7 bases lining up with TRBD1. Germline assignment: CDR1 SEHNR and CDR2 FQNEAQ (reference sequence). The trim removed 7 bases at V and 3 bases at J, leaving 14 bases unmatched. The CDR3 length is 16 residues. The CDR3 loop is CASNRGAAMAEETQYF. The CDR3 bases are TGTGCCAGCAACAGGGGCGCGGCTATGGCGGAAGAGACCCAGTACTTC.

In its sample, this clonotype was seen a few times. V is TRBV19 and J is TRBJ1-1, with D hard to call. The CDR3 is 13 residues long. The V and J ends lost 5 bases and 1 base respectively, with 8 bases between them. Germline V lookup: CDR1 LNHDA, CDR2 SQIVND (reference sequence). CDR3 in amino acids: CASSAWGNTEAFF. The CDR3 DNA sequence: TGTGCCAGTAGTGCCTGGGGGAACACTGAAGCTTTCTTT. The variable domain in full, completed from reference TRBV19 and TRBJ1-1, reads DGGITQSPKYLFRKEGQNVTLSCEQNLNHDAMYWYRQDPGQGLRLIYYSQIVNDFQKGDIAEGYSVSREKKESFPLTVTSAQKNPTAFYLCASSAWGNTEAFFGQGTRLTVV.

V and J are TRBV3-1 and TRBJ1-2; D gene uncertain. V lost 4 bases and J 4 bases, leaving 16 bases between the germline ends. This CDR3 has 15 residues. The V gene's germline CDR1 is LGHDT and CDR2 YNNKEL (reference sequence). CDR3 loop: CASSPRVEGSYGYTF. The CDR3 region has the DNA TGTGCCAGCAGCCCTAGGGTAGAGGGCTCCTATGGCTACACCTTC.

The chain couples TRBV20-1 to TRBJ1-1; 7 nucleotides line up with TRBD1. The CDR3 has 12 residues. Germline CDR1 reads DFQATT; CDR2 reads SNEGSKA (reference sequence). V shed 6 bases and J 5 bases; nucleotides not matched to a gene: 6. CDR3 coding DNA: TGCAGTGCCCTCCCGACAGGGACTGAAGCTTTCTTT. Translating it yields CSALPTGTEAFF.

This clonotype appeared many times. The J gene is TRBJ2-7, the V gene TRBV20-1, with D perhaps TRBD1 (6 bases). The germline V and J ends were trimmed by 0 bases and 3 bases, with 21 bases remaining between them. This CDR3 comprises 17 residues. Germline CDR1 is DFQATT and CDR2 is SNEGSKA (reference sequence). CDR3 region: CSARDGLMGDTLYEQYF. The CDR3, as DNA: TGCAGTGCTAGAGATGGGCTGATGGGGGACACCCTCTACGAGCAGTACTTC.

This chain joins TRBV12-3 or TRBV12-4 and TRBJ1-1, with D unclear. The CDR3 has 13 amino acids. Trimming shortened V by 6 bases and J by 3 bases, and 11 bases separated the two germline ends. The CDR3 loop is CASRKDGYTEAFF. The DNA of the CDR3 is TGTGCCAGCAGAAAGGACGGGTACACTGAAGCTTTCTTT.

This clonotype has just a few counts. This rearrangement joins TRBV5-1 to TRBJ2-1; D remains unclear. The V end lost 4 bases, the J end lost 3 bases, and 8 bases lay between the germline ends. The germline CDR1 and CDR2 sequences are SGHRS and YFSETQ. This CDR3 contains 13 residues. CDR3 DNA: TGCGCCAGCAGCCTAAAGCGCTACAATGAGCAGTTCTTC. This translates into CASSLKRYNEQFF. Full variable domain (missing parts from reference TRBV5-1 and TRBJ2-1): KAGVTQTPRYLIKTRGQQVTLSCSPISGHRSVSWYQQTPGQGLQFLFEYFSETQRNKGNFPGRFSGRQFSNSRSEMNVSTLELGDSALYLCASSLKRYNEQFFGPGTRLTVL.

This clonotype was counted only a few times. The J gene is TRBJ2-7, the V gene TRBV10-3, with 10 bases matching TRBD1. Germline CDR1 reads ENHRY; CDR2 reads SYGVKD. J lost 3 bases, V lost 6 bases, and 8 bases had no gene match. The CDR3 contains 15 residues. As DNA, the CDR3 is TGTGCCATCAGCCGGACAGGGGGTAGGGGCTACGAGCAGTACTTC. Its translation: CAISRTGGRGYEQYF.

The V and J genes are TRBV9 and TRBJ2-1, with TRBD2 identical over 7 bases. Germline V lookup: CDR1 SGDLS, CDR2 YYNGEE. CDR3 length equals 15 residues. V lost 3 bases to trimming and J lost 4 bases; unmatched junction nucleotides: 7. In DNA, the CDR3 is TGTGCCAGCAGCGCCAGGGACTATATTTACAATGAGCAGTTCTTC. Protein sequence: CASSARDYIYNEQFF.

This clonotype was picked up a small number of times. This sequence joins TRBV6-5 and TRBJ2-3; D gene uncertain. Germline-derived CDR1 and CDR2 are MNHEY and SVGAGI. There are 15 residues in the CDR3. Deletions cut 0 bases from V and 2 bases from J, with 9 bases between. The CDR3 here is CASSYSLPHTDTQYF. For the CDR3, the DNA is TGTGCCAGCAGTTACTCGCTACCGCACACAGATACGCAGTATTTT.

This chain links TRBV4-3 with TRBJ2-7; tentatively, D is TRBD1 or TRBD2 (5 bases each). CDR1 is LGHNA and CDR2 is YSLEER in the germline V gene. V dropped 4 bases and J dropped 2 bases, with 27 bases sitting between them. This CDR3 has 19 residues. CDR3 sequence (DNA): TGCGCCAGCAGCCCTGGACGGGGCCGGCTCCGGACTTCAACCTACGAGCAGTACTTC. Encoded protein: CASSPGRGRLRTSTYEQYF.

This clonotype has at least ten counts. V gene TRBV29-1 combines with J gene TRBJ2-1; a possible D gene is TRBD1 (6 bases). The CDR3 is made up of 13 amino acids. The germline V gene encodes CDR1 SQVTM and CDR2 ANQGSEA. V lost 6 bases and J 6 bases, leaving 15 bases between the germline ends. CDR3: CSVYRDNSNEQFF. In DNA, the CDR3 is TGCAGCGTCTACCGGGACAATAGCAATGAGCAGTTCTTC.

This clonotype was detected a few times. The chain couples TRBV7-9 to TRBJ2-7; D is possibly TRBD2 (6 bases). Germline V lookup: CDR1 SEHNR, CDR2 FQNEAQ (reference sequence). V dropped 5 bases and J dropped 7 bases, with 24 bases sitting between them. This CDR3 contains 16 residues. CDR3 nucleotide sequence: TGTGCCAGCAGCGCACCCTGGGGCGGAGGGGAAGGGGAGCAGTACTTC. This codes for CASSAPWGGGEGEQYF.